What follows is one TCR beta chain and its context. This clone was observed a single time. What antigen it recognizes has not been identified. The input lacks base qualities; no much larger clone sits a single base away. This record belongs to a study of blood T cell repertoires in COVID-19 (TCRdb year 2020). In the study overall: The collaborator samples originated in the United States, Italy and Spain and spanned the acute and convalescent phases of COVID-19. The material from the prospective study consisted of cDNA or gDNA derived from T cells, B-cell-depleted T cells, or PBMCs. The dataset comprised deeply sampled blood TCRbeta repertoires from subjects exposed to, actively infected with, or recovered from COVID-19. The repertoires were released in a freely available public database intended as a resource for research on the immune response to SARS-CoV-2. Samples came from the ongoing ImmuneRACE study (first 160 participants) plus 1,254 subjects from 6 global collaborators. The sample metadata nearly always contained a de-identified subject ID, COVID-19 status, age in years and sex. Where available, HLA class I and class II types were taken from metadata supplied by the sample provider and were not determined by assay-based typing.

The immunoSEQ Assay, a bias-controlled multiplex PCR, was used to amplify TCRbeta CDR3 regions from genomic DNA. As for the authors' bioinformatics: The number of nucleated cells in each sample was estimated by amplification of reference gene primers within the assay. To quantify the absolute abundance of each unique TCRbeta CDR3 rearrangement, sequence reads were collapsed and filtered. For each sample, productive Simpson clonality was calculated by taking the square root of Simpson's diversity index across productive rearrangements. TCRdb mirrors the immuneACCESS table, restricted to in-frame sequences. Some clones are absent from its copies; in checked studies, under half trace to an unresolved V gene, and the reason for the others is unknown. That table furnishes V, J and clone size, whereas the DNA furnished D and trimming. A total of approximately 300,000 clones appear in this sample, around 87% of them only once. The biggest ten clones account for approximately 5.3% of the sample.

Participants in the prospective study were enrolled through a virtual design, were aged roughly 18 to 100 years, and lived in 24 United States geographic areas. Cohort assignment in the prospective study relied on participant-reported clinical history from a screening survey and a study questionnaire. Recovered participants in ImmuneRACE Cohort 3 were defined as having two consecutive negative NP/OP PCR tests, clearance from a healthcare professional, or resolution of symptoms. In the prospective study, mobile phlebotomists collected whole blood, serum and a nasopharyngeal or oropharyngeal swab from each participant. Prospective study participants could optionally give additional blood draws and questionnaires over a 2-month period. Before DNA extraction, prospective study blood samples were shipped either frozen or at room temperature. The germline V gene supplies CDR1 SNHLY and CDR2 FYNNEI. The CDR3 starts with the cysteine, ends with the phenylalanine, and has 15 residues. The kept DNA is CDR3 alone, 45 bases in frame from the first base. V is pruned by 6 bases and J by 2 bases, leaving 3 bases of the junction without a gene match.

Study-level results and caveats: How much clinical and demographic metadata was included differed by source and by participant, and the metadata was provided uncurated.

The sequenced sample consisted of PBMCs or T cells enriched from blood (not recorded which). The TCR was taken from a woman in her twenties or thirties who had recovered from COVID-19. The chain uses TRBV2 and TRBJ2-5; TRBD2 lines up with 13 middle nucleotides. The nucleotide sequence is TGTGCCAGCAGGGGACTAGCGGGGTTTCAAGAGACCCAGTACTTC. Translated, it gives CASRGLAGFQETQYF.